The 15 T cell receptor beta chains given below trace back to one sample, sequenced in a study of blood T cell repertoires in COVID-19. The protocol was immunoSEQ multiplex PCR, while the TCRdb copy is restricted to in-frame clones and leaves out a portion. The table has 140,000 to 150,000 clones, roughly 82% seen once. What was sequenced was peripheral blood. The receptors stem from a man aged 60-69 years with active or convalescent COVID-19.

J is TRBJ1-2 and V is TRBV5-4, with 8 bases lining up with TRBD1. Germline CDR1 is SGHNT and CDR2 is YYREEE (reference sequence). The junction had 9 bases not matched to a gene; V was cut back by 0 bases and J by 8 bases. The CDR3 consists of 15 residues. CDR3 amino acids: CASSLVWQGAYGYTF. The CDR3 nucleotides read TGTGCCAGCAGCTTGGTATGGCAGGGGGCGTACGGCTACACCTTC.

This clone was detected ten times or more. This chain joins TRBV19 and TRBJ2-7, with 8 bases fitting TRBD1. The CDR3 covers 15 residues. CDR1 is LNHDA and CDR2 is SQIVND in the germline V gene (reference sequence). After removal of 8 bases from V and 9 bases from J, the junction contained 18 bases not matched to a gene. The CDR3, as DNA: TGTGCCAGTGCTTCAGGGACAGGCCTAATAGCAAGGCAGTACTTC. As protein: CASASGTGLIARQYF.

The rearrangement joins TRBV11-2 to TRBJ2-3; D gene uncertain. V lost 5 bases and J 1 base, leaving 10 bases between the germline ends. The CDR3 totals 14 residues. Germline values: CDR1 SGHAT, CDR2 FQNNGV. In DNA, the CDR3 is TGTGCCAGCAGCCCCTATCTCGGCACAGATACGCAGTATTTT. As protein: CASSPYLGTDTQYF.

This chain joins TRBV10-3 and TRBJ2-7, with TRBD1 matching 10 bases. V was clipped by 4 bases and J by 2 bases; unmatched bases: 2. The CDR3 extends over 14 amino acids. CDR1 and CDR2 from the germline V gene are ENHRY and SYGVKD. CDR3 coding DNA: TGTGCCATCAGTGGGGGACAGGGGACCTACGAGCAGTACTTC. This codes for CAISGGQGTYEQYF.

This clone is a singleton in its sample. V gene TRBV7-2 combines with J gene TRBJ1-1; 10 bases are shared with TRBD1. Germline V lookup: CDR1 SGHTA, CDR2 FQGNSA. The junction had 9 bases not matched to a gene; V was cut back by 7 bases and J by 7 bases. This CDR3 has 14 residues. CDR3 DNA: TGTGCCAGCACGCCGGGACAGGGGTATGGTGAAGCTTTCTTT. Translating gives CASTPGQGYGEAFF.

This clone appeared a single time. CDR3 loop: CASSPGGKGKNIQYF. Written as DNA, the CDR3 is TGTGCCAGCAGCCCAGGGGGTAAAGGCAAAAACATTCAGTACTTC. This sequence joins TRBV6-2 or TRBV6-3 and TRBJ2-4, with 7 positions matching TRBD1. This CDR3 has 15 amino acids. The junction had 8 bases not matched to a gene; V was cut back by 6 bases and J by 3 bases. Germline loops: CDR1 MNHEY, CDR2 SVGEGT.

The rearrangement uses TRBV9 and TRBJ2-3, with 7 bases aligning to TRBD2. CDR1 is SGDLS and CDR2 is YYNGEE in the germline V gene. The CDR3 spans 14 residues. Trimming at V came to 4 bases and at J to 5 bases, leaving 7 bases not matched to a gene. The CDR3 region is CASSLRLAGDTQYF. CDR3 DNA: TGTGCCAGCAGCCTTAGACTAGCCGGAGATACGCAGTATTTT.

On this clone: Distinct nucleotide sequences in the sample also encode this CDR3. This CDR3 is CASSLLTDTQYF. The CDR3 DNA is TGTGCCAGCAGTCTCCTCACAGATACGCAGTATTTT. V and J are TRBV12-3 or TRBV12-4 and TRBJ2-3; D remains ambiguous. This CDR3 is 12 amino acids long. The ends were cut back, 5 bases at V and 2 bases at J, with 5 bases in the middle.

In its sample, this clone was seen a few times. The chain combines TRBV11-3 with TRBJ2-3, with TRBD2 matching 9 bases. Germline lookup yields CDR1 SGHNT and CDR2 YENEEA. With 5 bases clipped from V and 2 bases from J, the junction kept 8 bases outside the gene matches. This CDR3 has 16 amino acids. CDR3: CASSKHSGGLTDTQYF. CDR3 coding DNA: TGTGCCAGCAGCAAACATAGCGGGGGCCTCACAGATACGCAGTATTTT.

The rearrangement uses TRBV6-6 and TRBJ1-5, with 10 bases identical to TRBD1. Unmatched junction bases numbered 1, after V lost 5 bases and J lost 3 bases. CDR1 and CDR2 (germline): MNHNY, SVGAGI (reference sequence). The CDR3 totals 14 residues. Written as DNA, the CDR3 is TGTGCCAGCAGTGACAGGGGGCCCAATCAGCCCCAGCATTTT. Translating it yields CASSDRGPNQPQHF.

The chain carries TRBV7-9 and TRBJ1-4; 7 nucleotides match TRBD1. The CDR3 spans 15 residues. Trimming at V came to 4 bases and at J to 3 bases, leaving 5 bases not matched to a gene. Germline values: CDR1 SEHNR, CDR2 FQNEAQ (reference sequence). The CDR3 loop reads CASSSTGDANEKLFF. The DNA for the CDR3 is TGTGCCAGCAGCTCAACAGGGGATGCTAATGAAAAACTGTTTTTT. Complete variable domain (other parts from reference TRBV7-9 and TRBJ1-4): DTGVSQNPRHKITKRGQNVTFRCDPISEHNRLYWYRQTLGQGPEFLTYFQNEAQLEKSRLLSDRFSAERPKGSFSTLEIQRTEQGDSAMYLCASSSTGDANEKLFFGSGTQLSVL.

The chain is built from TRBV11-3 and TRBJ1-1, with D uncertain. Looked up from germline, CDR1 is SGHNT and CDR2 is YENEEA. This CDR3 is built from 15 residues. V lost 0 bases and J lost 0, with 8 bases in between. The CDR3 sequence is CASSLEGGLNTEAFF. The CDR3 bases are TGTGCCAGCAGCTTAGAGGGAGGTCTGAACACTGAAGCTTTCTTT.

The chain's CDR3 is CASSPGQGNGYTF. The CDR3 region has the DNA TGTGCCAGCAGTCCGGGACAGGGCAATGGCTACACCTTC. The chain couples TRBV27 to TRBJ1-2; 9 nucleotides agree with TRBD1. Per germline, CDR1 MNHEY and CDR2 SMNVEV (reference sequence). The CDR3 is 13 amino acids. V dropped 5 bases and J dropped 6; count of bases not matched to a gene: 4.

The chain recombines TRBV7-2 with TRBJ2-5; TRBD2 matches 7 bases. CDR3 size: 15 residues. CDR1 and CDR2 (germline): SGHTA, FQGNSA. Germline trimming cut 5 bases from V and 2 bases from J; bases unmatched to any gene: 8. CDR3 in DNA: TGTGCCAGCAGCCTAAGCGGGACCCCTCAAGAGACCCAGTACTTC. Residues: CASSLSGTPQETQYF.

This clone has a handful of counts. V gene TRBV11-3 combines with J gene TRBJ1-1; possibly TRBD1 for D (5 bases). The CDR3 is 13 amino acids. V gave up 5 bases and J gave up 1 base, with 8 bases separating them. CDR1 SGHNT and CDR2 YENEEA come from the germline V gene. The CDR3 DNA is TGTGCCAGCAGCCCGACAGCGAACACTGAAGCTTTCTTT. Residues: CASSPTANTEAFF.